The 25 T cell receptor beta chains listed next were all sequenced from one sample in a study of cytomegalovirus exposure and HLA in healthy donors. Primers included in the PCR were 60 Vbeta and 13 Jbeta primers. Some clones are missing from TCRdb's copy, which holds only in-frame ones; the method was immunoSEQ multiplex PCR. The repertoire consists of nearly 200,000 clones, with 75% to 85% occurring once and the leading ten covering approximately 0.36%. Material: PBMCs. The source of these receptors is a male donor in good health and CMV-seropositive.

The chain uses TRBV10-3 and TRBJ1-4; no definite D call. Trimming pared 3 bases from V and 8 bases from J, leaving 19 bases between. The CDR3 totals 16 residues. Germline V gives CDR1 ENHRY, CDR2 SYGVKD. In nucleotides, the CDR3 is TGTGCCATCAGTGAAGTTGAGGGTACGCCGGGGGAAAAACTGTTTTTT. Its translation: CAISEVEGTPGEKLFF.

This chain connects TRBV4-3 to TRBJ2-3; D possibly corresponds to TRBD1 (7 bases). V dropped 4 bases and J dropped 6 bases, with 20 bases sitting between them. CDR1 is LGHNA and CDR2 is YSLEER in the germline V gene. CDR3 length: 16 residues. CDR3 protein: CASSRQGDSAADTQYF. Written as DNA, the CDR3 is TGCGCCAGCAGCCGTCAGGGGGACTCTGCTGCTGATACGCAGTATTTT.

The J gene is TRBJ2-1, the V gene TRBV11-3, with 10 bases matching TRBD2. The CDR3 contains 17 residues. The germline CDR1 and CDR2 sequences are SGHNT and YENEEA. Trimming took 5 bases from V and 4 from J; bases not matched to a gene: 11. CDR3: CASSPRGAGGPYNEQFF. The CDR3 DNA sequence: TGTGCCAGCAGCCCCCGGGGAGCGGGAGGGCCATACAATGAGCAGTTCTTC.

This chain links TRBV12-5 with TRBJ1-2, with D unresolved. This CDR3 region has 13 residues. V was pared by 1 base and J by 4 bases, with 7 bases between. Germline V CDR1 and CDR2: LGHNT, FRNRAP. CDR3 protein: CASGLGESYGYTF. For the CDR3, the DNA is TGTGCTAGTGGTTTGGGAGAATCCTATGGCTACACCTTC.

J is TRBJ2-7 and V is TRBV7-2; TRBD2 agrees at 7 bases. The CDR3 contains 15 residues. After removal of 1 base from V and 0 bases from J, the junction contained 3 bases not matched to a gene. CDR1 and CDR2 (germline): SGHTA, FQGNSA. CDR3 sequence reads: CASSLGPGGSYEQYF. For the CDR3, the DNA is TGTGCCAGCAGCTTAGGACCGGGGGGCTCCTACGAGCAGTACTTC.

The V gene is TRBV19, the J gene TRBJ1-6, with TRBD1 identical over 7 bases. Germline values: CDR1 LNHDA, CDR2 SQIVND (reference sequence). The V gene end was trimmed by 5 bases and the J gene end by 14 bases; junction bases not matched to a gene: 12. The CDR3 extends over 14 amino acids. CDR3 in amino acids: CASSPDRLTRALHF. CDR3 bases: TGTGCCAGTAGTCCGGACAGGCTAACGAGGGCCCTCCACTTT. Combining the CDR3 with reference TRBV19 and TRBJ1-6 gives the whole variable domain DGGITQSPKYLFRKEGQNVTLSCEQNLNHDAMYWYRQDPGQGLRLIYYSQIVNDFQKGDIAEGYSVSREKKESFPLTVTSAQKNPTAFYLCASSPDRLTRALHFGNGTRLTVT.

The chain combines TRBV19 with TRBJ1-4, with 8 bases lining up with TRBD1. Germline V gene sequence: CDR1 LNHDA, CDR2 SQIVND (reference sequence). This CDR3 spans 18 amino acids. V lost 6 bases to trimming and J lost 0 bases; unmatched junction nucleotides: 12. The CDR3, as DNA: TGTGCCAGTAGCCAGGACAGGGCTTATGAAGCAACTAATGAAAAACTGTTTTTT. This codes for CASSQDRAYEATNEKLFF.

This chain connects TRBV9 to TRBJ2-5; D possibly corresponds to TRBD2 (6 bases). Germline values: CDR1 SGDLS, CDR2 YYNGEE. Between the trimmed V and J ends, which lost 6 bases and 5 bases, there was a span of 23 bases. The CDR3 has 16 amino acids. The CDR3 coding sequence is TGTGCCAGCACCGCAGGAGGCGGGACGACATTCGAGACCCAGTACTTC. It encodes CASTAGGGTTFETQYF.

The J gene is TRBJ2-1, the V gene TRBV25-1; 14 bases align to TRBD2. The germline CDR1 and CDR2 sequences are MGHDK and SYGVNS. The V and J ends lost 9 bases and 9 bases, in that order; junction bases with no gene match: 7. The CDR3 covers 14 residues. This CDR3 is CASKGTSGRGEQFF. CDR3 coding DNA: TGTGCCAGTAAGGGGACTAGCGGGAGAGGTGAGCAGTTCTTC.

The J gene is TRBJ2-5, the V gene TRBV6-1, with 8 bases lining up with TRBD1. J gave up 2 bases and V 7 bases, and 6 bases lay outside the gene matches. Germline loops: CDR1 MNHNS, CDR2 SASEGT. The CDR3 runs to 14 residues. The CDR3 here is CASIQGAPQETQYF. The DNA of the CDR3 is TGTGCCAGCATTCAGGGGGCTCCTCAAGAGACCCAGTACTTC.

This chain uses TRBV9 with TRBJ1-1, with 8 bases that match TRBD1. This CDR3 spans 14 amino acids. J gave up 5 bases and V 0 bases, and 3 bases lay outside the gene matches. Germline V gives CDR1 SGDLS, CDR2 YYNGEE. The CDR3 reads CASSVDRGGTEAFF. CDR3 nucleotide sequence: TGTGCCAGCAGCGTAGACAGGGGGGGAACTGAAGCTTTCTTT.

Here the CDR3 DNA reads TGTGCCAGCAGCTCACATCGTGGTGGGCGGGAGGCCGAGCAGTACTTC. This translates into CASSSHRGGREAEQYF. The chain links TRBV5-6 to TRBJ2-7, with 8 bases identical to TRBD2. V shed 3 bases and J 6 bases; nucleotides not matched to a gene: 14. CDR1 is SGHDT, CDR2 YYEEEE, per germline. The CDR3 extends over 16 amino acids. Looking up the rest from reference TRBV5-6 and TRBJ2-7 gives the full variable domain: DAGVTQSPTHLIKTRGQQVTLRCSPKSGHDTVSWYQQALGQGPQFIFQYYEEEERQRGNFPDRFSGHQFPNYSSELNVNALLLGDSALYLCASSSHRGGREAEQYFGPGTRLTVT.

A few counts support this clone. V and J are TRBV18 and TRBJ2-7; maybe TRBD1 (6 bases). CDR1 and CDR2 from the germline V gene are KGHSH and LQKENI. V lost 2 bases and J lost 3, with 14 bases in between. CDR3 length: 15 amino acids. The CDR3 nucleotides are TGTGCCAGCTCACCAGAACAGGGAGTTTTCTACGAGCAGTACTTC. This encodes CASSPEQGVFYEQYF.

The CDR3 sequence: CASSYSESWEKLFF. CDR3 nucleotide sequence: TGTGCCAGCAGTTACTCGGAGAGTTGGGAAAAACTGTTTTTT. The genes are TRBV6-5 and TRBJ1-4; D not resolved. The CDR3 covers 14 residues. Per the germline V gene, CDR1 is MNHEY and CDR2 is SVGAGI. V lost 0 bases, J lost 8 bases, and 10 bases lay in between.

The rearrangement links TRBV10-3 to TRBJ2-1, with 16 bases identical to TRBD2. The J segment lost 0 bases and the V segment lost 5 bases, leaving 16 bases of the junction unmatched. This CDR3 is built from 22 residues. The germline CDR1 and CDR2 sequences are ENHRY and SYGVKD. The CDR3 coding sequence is TGTGCCATCAGTTTAGGGACTAGCGGGAGGGCCGGACAACTGAGCTCCTACAATGAGCAGTTCTTC. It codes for CAISLGTSGRAGQLSSYNEQFF.

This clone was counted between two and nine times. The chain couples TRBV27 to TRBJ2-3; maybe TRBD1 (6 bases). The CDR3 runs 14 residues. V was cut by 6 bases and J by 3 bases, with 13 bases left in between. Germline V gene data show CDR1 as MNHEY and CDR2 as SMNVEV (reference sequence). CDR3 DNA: TGTGCCAGCAGGGGGGCGCGCGGGACAGATACGCAGTATTTT. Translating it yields CASRGARGTDTQYF.

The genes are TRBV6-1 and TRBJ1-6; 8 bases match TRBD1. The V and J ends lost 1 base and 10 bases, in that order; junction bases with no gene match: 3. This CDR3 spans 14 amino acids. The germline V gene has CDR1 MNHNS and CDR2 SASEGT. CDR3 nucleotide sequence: TGTGCCAGCAGTGAAGTGGACAGGGACTCACCCCTCCACTTT. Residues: CASSEVDRDSPLHF.

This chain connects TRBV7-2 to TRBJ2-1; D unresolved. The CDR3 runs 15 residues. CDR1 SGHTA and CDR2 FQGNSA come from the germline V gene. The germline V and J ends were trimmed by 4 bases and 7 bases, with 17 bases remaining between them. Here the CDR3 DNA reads TGTGCCAGCAGCTCCGCCAGCCCCGGAGTGAATGAGCAGTTCTTC. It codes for CASSSASPGVNEQFF.

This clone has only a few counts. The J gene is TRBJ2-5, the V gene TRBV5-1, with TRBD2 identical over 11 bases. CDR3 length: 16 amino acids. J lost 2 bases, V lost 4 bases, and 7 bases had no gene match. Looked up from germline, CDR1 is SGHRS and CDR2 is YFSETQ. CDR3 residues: CASSTAIAGGQETQYF. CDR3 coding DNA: TGCGCCAGCAGCACTGCGATAGCGGGAGGGCAAGAGACCCAGTACTTC.

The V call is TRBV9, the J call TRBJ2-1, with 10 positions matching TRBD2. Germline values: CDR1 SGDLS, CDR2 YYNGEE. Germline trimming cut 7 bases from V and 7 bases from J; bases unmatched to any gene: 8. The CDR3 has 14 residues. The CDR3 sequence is CASGESGRGNEQFF. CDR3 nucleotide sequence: TGTGCCAGCGGGGAGAGCGGGAGGGGTAATGAGCAGTTCTTC. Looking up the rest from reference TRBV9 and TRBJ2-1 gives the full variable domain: DSGVTQTPKHLITATGQRVTLRCSPRSGDLSVYWYQQSLDQGLQFLIQYYNGEERAKGNILERFSAQQFPDLHSELNLSSLELGDSALYFCASGESGRGNEQFFGPGTRLTVL.

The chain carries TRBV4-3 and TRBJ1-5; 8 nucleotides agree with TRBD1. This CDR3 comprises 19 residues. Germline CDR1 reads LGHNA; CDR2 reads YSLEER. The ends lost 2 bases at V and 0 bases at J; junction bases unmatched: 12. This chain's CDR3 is CASSQTLTGGIYSNQPQHF. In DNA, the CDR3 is TGCGCCAGCAGCCAAACGCTTACAGGGGGAATTTATAGCAATCAGCCCCAGCATTTT.

The CDR3 loop reads CAISEAGAAATNYGYTF. The DNA for the CDR3 is TGTGCCATCAGTGAGGCAGGGGCGGCAGCAACTAACTATGGCTACACCTTC. This rearrangement joins TRBV10-3 to TRBJ1-2; D might be TRBD1 (6 bases). V was cut by 2 bases and J by 0 bases, with 16 bases left in between. Germline values: CDR1 ENHRY, CDR2 SYGVKD. CDR3 size: 17 residues.

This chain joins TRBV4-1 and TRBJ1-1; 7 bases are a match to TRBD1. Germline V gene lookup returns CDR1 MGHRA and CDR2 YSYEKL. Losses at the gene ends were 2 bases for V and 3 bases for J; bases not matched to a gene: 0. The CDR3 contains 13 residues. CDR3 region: CASSQTGDTEAFF. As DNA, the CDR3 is TGCGCCAGCAGCCAAACAGGGGACACTGAAGCTTTCTTT.

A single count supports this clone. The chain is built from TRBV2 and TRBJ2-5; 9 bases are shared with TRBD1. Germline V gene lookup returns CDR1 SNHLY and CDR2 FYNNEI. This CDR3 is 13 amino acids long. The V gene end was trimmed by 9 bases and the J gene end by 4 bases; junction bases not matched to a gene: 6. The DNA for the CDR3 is TGTGCCAGTTCACAGGGGGCTGGAGAGACCCAGTACTTC. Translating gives CASSQGAGETQYF.

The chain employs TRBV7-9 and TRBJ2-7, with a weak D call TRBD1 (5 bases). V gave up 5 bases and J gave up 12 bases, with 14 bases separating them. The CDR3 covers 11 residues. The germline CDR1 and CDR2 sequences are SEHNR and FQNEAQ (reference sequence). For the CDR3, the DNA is TGTGCCAGCAGCGCGGACACTTTAGCGTACTTC. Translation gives CASSADTLAYF. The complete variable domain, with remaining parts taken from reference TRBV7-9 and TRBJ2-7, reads DTGVSQNPRHKITKRGQNVTFRCDPISEHNRLYWYRQTLGQGPEFLTYFQNEAQLEKSRLLSDRFSAERPKGSFSTLEIQRTEQGDSAMYLCASSADTLAYFGPGTRLTVT.